A single sample is the source of the 30 T cell receptor beta chains below, sequenced in a study of OX40 agonist ivuxolimab in advanced cancers. Measured with immunoSEQ multiplex PCR; TCRdb has only the in-frame clones, and not every one. Of 65,000 to 75,000 clones in the sample, more than 85% were seen once. Source: CD4+ or CD8+ T cells sorted from blood, taken in a trial of the OX40 agonist ivuxolimab. These receptors originate from an adult with an advanced solid tumor such as melanoma, head and neck, liver or kidney cancer.

The rearrangement links TRBV7-8 to TRBJ2-6; unclear D gene. Germline CDR1 SGHVS, CDR2 FQNEAQ. This CDR3 is 14 amino acids long. V was pared by 3 bases and J by 2 bases, with 5 bases between. CDR3 in amino acids: CASSFVPGANVLTF. The CDR3 coding sequence is TGTGCCAGCAGCTTCGTCCCTGGGGCCAACGTCCTGACTTTC.

This clone was counted a single time. The chain joins TRBV10-3 to TRBJ2-3; 8 bases map to TRBD2. V was clipped by 5 bases and J by 3 bases; unmatched bases: 4. The CDR3 is 14 residues long. Germline V gives CDR1 ENHRY, CDR2 SYGVKD. The CDR3 bases are TGTGCCATCAGTAGCGGGAGTAGGACAGATACGCAGTATTTT. Amino acids: CAISSGSRTDTQYF.

A single count supports this clone. This rearrangement joins TRBV19 to TRBJ1-5; 9 bases are shared with TRBD1. The ends lost 7 bases at V and 5 bases at J; junction bases unmatched: 12. Germline V gene data show CDR1 as LNHDA and CDR2 as SQIVND (reference sequence). CDR3 size: 16 residues. The CDR3 reads CASTLAGDRVYQPQHF. CDR3 DNA: TGTGCCAGTACCCTCGCCGGGGACAGGGTTTATCAGCCCCAGCATTTT. The full variable domain, rest sourced from reference TRBV19 and TRBJ1-5, is DGGITQSPKYLFRKEGQNVTLSCEQNLNHDAMYWYRQDPGQGLRLIYYSQIVNDFQKGDIAEGYSVSREKKESFPLTVTSAQKNPTAFYLCASTLAGDRVYQPQHFGDGTRLSIL.

The chain has TRBV19 and TRBJ2-3; D gene uncertain. The V end was cut by 6 bases, the J end by 0 bases, with 19 bases between. CDR1 and CDR2 (germline): LNHDA, SQIVND (reference sequence). The CDR3 has 17 residues. DNA of the CDR3: TGTGCCAGTAGCTCCCGGGCCCAAGCCCTTAGCACAGATACGCAGTATTTT. Amino acids: CASSSRAQALSTDTQYF.

The genes are TRBV14 and TRBJ1-4; D ambiguous. Germline loops: CDR1 SGHDN, CDR2 FVKESK. Trimming took off 3 bases at V and 8 bases at J, with 13 bases between the two ends. The CDR3 has 14 residues. CDR3 DNA: TGTGCCAGCAGCCACTACGTTTTAGGGGAAAAACTGTTTTTT. This codes for CASSHYVLGEKLFF.

V is TRBV6-1 and J is TRBJ2-2, with D tentatively TRBD1 or TRBD2 (6 bases each). Deletions cut 7 bases from V and 6 bases from J, with 18 bases between. The CDR3 has 15 amino acids. Germline V gene sequence: CDR1 MNHNS, CDR2 SASEGT. The CDR3 nucleotides read TGTGCCAGCACCGAACTGGGGGGCTTTGCCGGGGAGCTGTTTTTT. Its protein is CASTELGGFAGELFF.

This chain joins TRBV5-1 and TRBJ2-1, with 7 bases lining up with TRBD2. The CDR3 is 16 amino acids. Germline V gene data show CDR1 as SGHRS and CDR2 as YFSETQ. V shed 4 bases, J shed 6 bases, and the junction held 13 bases outside the gene matches. CDR3: CASSPSPGWGGNEQFF. DNA of the CDR3: TGCGCCAGCAGCCCCTCCCCGGGATGGGGGGGCAATGAGCAGTTCTTC. Based on the CDR3 plus reference TRBV5-1 and TRBJ2-1, the full variable domain is KAGVTQTPRYLIKTRGQQVTLSCSPISGHRSVSWYQQTPGQGLQFLFEYFSETQRNKGNFPGRFSGRQFSNSRSEMNVSTLELGDSALYLCASSPSPGWGGNEQFFGPGTRLTVL.

The gene calls are TRBV27 and TRBJ2-2; 9 bases are shared with TRBD1. The CDR3 totals 17 residues. Germline V gene sequence: CDR1 MNHEY, CDR2 SMNVEV (reference sequence). V trimming: 2 bases; J trimming: 9 bases; junction bases outside the gene matches: 13. CDR3 DNA: TGTGCCAGCAGTTTAATGGGCCGGGACAGGGTGTCTCGGGAGCTGTTTTTT. It specifies CASSLMGRDRVSRELFF.

The chain employs TRBV11-3 and TRBJ2-3; the D is unclear. CDR1 and CDR2 from the germline V gene are SGHNT and YENEEA. Trimming stripped 5 bases from V and 0 bases from J, with 9 bases between. The CDR3 extends over 14 amino acids. The CDR3 is CASSVPGSTDTQYF. CDR3 coding DNA: TGTGCCAGCAGCGTTCCCGGGAGCACAGATACGCAGTATTTT.

This chain uses TRBV4-1 with TRBJ2-1; TRBD1 is a possible D gene (5 bases). Looked up from germline, CDR1 is MGHRA and CDR2 is YSYEKL. The V gene lost 1 base and the J gene lost 5 bases, with 21 bases spanning the gap. This CDR3 region has 18 residues. In nucleotides, the CDR3 is TGCGCCAGCAGCCAAGGGTCAGAAGGGGTATACCGCAACAATGAGCAGTTCTTC. Encoded protein: CASSQGSEGVYRNNEQFF.

This sequence joins TRBV5-1 and TRBJ1-5; no definite D call. From germline, CDR1 is SGHRS and CDR2 YFSETQ. The ends were cut back, 0 bases at V and 5 bases at J, with 9 bases in the middle. CDR3 length: 14 residues. This chain's CDR3 is CASSLEGLDQPQHF. As DNA, the CDR3 is TGCGCCAGCAGCTTGGAAGGATTGGATCAGCCCCAGCATTTT.

The V gene is TRBV5-8, the J gene TRBJ1-1, with D hard to call. The V and J ends lost 1 base and 4 bases respectively, with 11 bases between them. CDR1 and CDR2 from the germline V gene are SGHTS and YDEGEE. This CDR3 has 14 residues. CDR3 bases: TGTGCCAGCAGCTTGAGGGTTTCAGGCACTGAAGCTTTCTTT. As protein: CASSLRVSGTEAFF. The whole variable domain, remainder taken from reference TRBV5-8 and TRBJ1-1, is EAGVTQSPTHLIKTRGQQATLRCSPISGHTSVYWYQQALGLGLQFLLWYDEGEERNRGNFPPRFSGRQFPNYSSELNVNALELEDSALYLCASSLRVSGTEAFFGQGTRLTVV.

This chain joins TRBV5-4 and TRBJ2-4; D ambiguous. This CDR3 is 14 amino acids long. Germline CDR1 reads SGHNT; CDR2 reads YYREEE (reference sequence). V lost 0 bases, J lost 5 bases, and 9 bases lay in between. In DNA, the CDR3 is TGTGCCAGCAGCTTGGGAGCCCTAGAAAACATTCAGTACTTC. It encodes CASSLGALENIQYF.

This chain uses TRBV27 with TRBJ2-5; perhaps TRBD1 as D (5 bases). The CDR3 has 13 residues. V was trimmed by 8 bases and J by 5 bases, leaving 15 bases between them. CDR1 and CDR2 from the germline V gene are MNHEY and SMNVEV (reference sequence). The CDR3 region has the DNA TGTGCCAGCGGATCAGGGCCATGGGAGACCCAGTACTTC. Its translation is CASGSGPWETQYF.

CDR3 nucleotide sequence: TGTGCCAGCTCACCAAACCTCGGGCTAGCGGGGGGATACGAGCAGTACTTC. Its translation: CASSPNLGLAGGYEQYF. The V and J genes are TRBV18 and TRBJ2-7, with 11 positions matching TRBD2. Germline loops: CDR1 KGHSH, CDR2 LQKENI. V lost 2 bases to trimming and J lost 4 bases; unmatched junction nucleotides: 10. The CDR3 contains 17 residues.

The V gene is TRBV25-1, the J gene TRBJ2-1, with unresolved D. Deletions cut 1 base from V and 1 base from J, with 8 bases between. The germline CDR1 and CDR2 sequences are MGHDK and SYGVNS. CDR3 length equals 15 residues. DNA of the CDR3: TGTGCCAGCAGTGAATTTAAAGCTTCCTACAATGAGCAGTTCTTC. Its translation: CASSEFKASYNEQFF.

V and J are TRBV28 and TRBJ2-5; 7 bases agree with TRBD1. The DNA end favors TRBJ2-7, so the J call may be wrong. CDR3 length: 14 amino acids. The germline CDR1 and CDR2 sequences are MDHEN and SYDVKM. Here the CDR3 DNA reads TGTGCCAGCATCTCCGGACAGGCCTTTGGCGAGCAGTACTTC. Translated: CASISGQAFGEQYF.

This chain uses TRBV5-4 with TRBJ2-1; 11 positions agree with TRBD2. The germline gives CDR1 SGHNT, CDR2 YYREEE (reference sequence). V lost 3 bases, J lost 5 bases, and 1 base stayed unmatched. This CDR3 has 14 residues. This CDR3 is CASSSGLADNEQFF. In nucleotides, the CDR3 is TGTGCCAGCAGCTCGGGACTAGCGGACAATGAGCAGTTCTTC.

This chain links TRBV6-5 with TRBJ2-7; TRBD1 aligns across 8 bases. The V and J ends lost 6 bases and 5 bases, in that order; junction bases with no gene match: 9. The germline gives CDR1 MNHEY, CDR2 SVGAGI. The CDR3 consists of 14 residues. The DNA of the CDR3 is TGTGCCAGCAGCGACGGACAGGGTCGGAACGAGCAGTACTTC. Translating gives CASSDGQGRNEQYF.

The chain recombines TRBV27 with TRBJ2-2; unclear D gene. This CDR3 comprises 14 residues. Germline CDR1 MNHEY, CDR2 SMNVEV (reference sequence). Trimming shortened V by 3 bases and J by 3 bases, and 8 bases separated the two germline ends. The CDR3 is CASSFRQDTGELFF. In DNA, the CDR3 is TGTGCCAGCAGTTTTCGACAAGACACCGGGGAGCTGTTTTTT.

The rearrangement uses TRBV30 and TRBJ2-7; D is ambiguous. Germline CDR1 and CDR2: GTSNPN and SVGIG (reference sequence). The V end was cut by 8 bases, the J end by 0 bases, with 20 bases between. The CDR3 length is 15 residues. CDR3 DNA sequence: TGTGCCGGAAAAAGTAAGAGGAGTAGCTCCTACGAGCAGTACTTC. Its protein product is CAGKSKRSSSYEQYF.

The CDR3: CASSLVGTGVDTGELFF. The CDR3 bases are TGTGCCAGCAGCTTGGTCGGGACAGGGGTTGACACCGGGGAGCTGTTTTTT. The chain carries TRBV5-6 and TRBJ2-2; 10 bases line up with TRBD1. With 0 bases clipped from V and 3 bases from J, the junction kept 5 bases outside the gene matches. This CDR3 has 17 amino acids. CDR1 is SGHDT, CDR2 YYEEEE, per germline. Looking up the rest from reference TRBV5-6 and TRBJ2-2 gives the full variable domain: DAGVTQSPTHLIKTRGQQVTLRCSPKSGHDTVSWYQQALGQGPQFIFQYYEEEERQRGNFPDRFSGHQFPNYSSELNVNALLLGDSALYLCASSLVGTGVDTGELFFGEGSRLTVL.

The CDR3 region is CASSPEDLPNYGYTF. In DNA form, the CDR3 reads TGTGCCAGCAGCCCCGAAGACCTTCCAAACTATGGCTACACCTTC. The chain joins TRBV9 to TRBJ1-2; the D is unclear. The CDR3 runs 15 residues. V lost 4 bases to trimming and J lost 2 bases, with 15 bases between them. Germline CDR1 SGDLS, CDR2 YYNGEE.

This chain joins TRBV15 and TRBJ1-5, with D hard to call. The CDR3 spans 17 residues. With 0 bases removed from V and 0 bases from J, the gap between germline ends came to 12 bases. The germline V gene has CDR1 LNHNV and CDR2 YYDKDF (reference sequence). The DNA of the CDR3 is TGTGCCACCAGCAGAGACGTGACGGTTGATAGCAATCAGCCCCAGCATTTT. Protein product: CATSRDVTVDSNQPQHF. Filled out from reference TRBV15 and TRBJ1-5, the complete variable domain reads DAMVIQNPRYQVTQFGKPVTLSCSQTLNHNVMYWYQQKSSQAPKLLFHYYDKDFNNEADTPDNFQSRRPNTSFCFLDIRSPGLGDTAMYLCATSRDVTVDSNQPQHFGDGTRLSIL.

This clone has only a few counts. This sequence joins TRBV7-9 and TRBJ1-5, with D uncertain. The CDR3 covers 13 residues. V was shortened by 5 bases and J by 4 bases, with 9 bases between the two germline ends. Germline V gene sequence: CDR1 SEHNR, CDR2 FQNEAQ (reference sequence). CDR3 loop: CASSPTANQPQHF. The DNA of the CDR3 is TGTGCCAGCAGCCCGACGGCGAATCAGCCCCAGCATTTT.

This rearrangement joins TRBV9 to TRBJ2-1; 12 bases match TRBD2. In germline, CDR1 is SGDLS, CDR2 YYNGEE. CDR3 size: 17 residues. The V gene end was trimmed by 0 bases and the J gene end by 4 bases; junction bases not matched to a gene: 5. The DNA for the CDR3 is TGTGCCAGCAGCGTAGCTACTAGCGGGGGGACATACAATGAGCAGTTCTTC. Amino acids: CASSVATSGGTYNEQFF.

The chain couples TRBV7-8 to TRBJ2-7; 9 positions match TRBD1. CDR3 length: 15 amino acids. The germline V gene encodes CDR1 SGHVS and CDR2 FQNEAQ. Trimming cost V 1 base and J 3 bases; bases outside gene matches: 4. This CDR3 reads CASSLVTGGIYEQYF. In nucleotides, the CDR3 is TGTGCCAGCAGCTTAGTGACAGGGGGAATCTACGAGCAGTACTTC.

The chain has TRBV19 and TRBJ1-2, with 10 nucleotides matching TRBD1. The CDR3 is 15 residues long. V lost 6 bases, J lost 6 bases, and 10 bases stayed unmatched. Germline V gene lookup returns CDR1 LNHDA and CDR2 SQIVND (reference sequence). CDR3 nucleotides: TGTGCCAGTAGAATACCGGGACAGGGGATGGATGGCTACACCTTC. Residues: CASRIPGQGMDGYTF.

The V gene is TRBV5-6, the J gene TRBJ2-5; no reliable D call. The end of the DNA aligns better with TRBJ2-7, so the J call may be wrong. Germline lookup yields CDR1 SGHDT and CDR2 YYEEEE. The CDR3 totals 11 residues. Here the CDR3 DNA reads TGTGCCAGCAGCTCCCTCTACGAGCAGTACTTC. This encodes CASSSLYEQYF.

The CDR3 spells CASSSDRETVYEQYF. DNA for the CDR3: TGTGCCAGCAGCTCAGACAGGGAAACCGTATACGAGCAGTACTTC. The rearrangement uses TRBV6-5 and TRBJ2-7, with TRBD1 matching 7 bases. J lost 4 bases, V lost 6 bases, and 12 bases had no gene match. CDR3 length: 15 residues. Germline values: CDR1 MNHEY, CDR2 SVGAGI.